The T cell receptor (beta chain) under discussion was sequenced for a study of chemoradiotherapy in HPV16-positive cancers. Study conclusions and caveats: HPV-responsive T-cell expansion during chemoradiotherapy was linked to improved recurrence-free survival in HPV16-positive patients. Non-HPV-specific T cells did not expand in tumors during treatment, whereas candidate HPV-specific clones and E7-related motifs did.

Assay: immunoSEQ multiplex PCR; the TCRdb copy retains only in-frame clones and omits some. This table holds roughly 39,000 clones, around 82% found once. The V gene lost 5 bases and the J gene lost 4 bases, with 12 bases spanning the gap. Germline V gene sequence: CDR1 SGHAT, CDR2 FQNNGV. This CDR3 contains 14 residues. Worth noting for this clone: Its antigen remains unidentified.

The sample here was blood, taken from a patient who underwent chemoradiotherapy. This clonotype was obtained from a human donor with HPV-associated anogenital cancer. The chain recombines TRBV11-2 with TRBJ2-1; the D is unclear. This chain's CDR3 is CASSLTMGYNEQFF. CDR3 sequence (DNA): TGTGCCAGCAGCCTCACTATGGGATACAATGAGCAGTTCTTC.